This passage covers 7 T cell receptor beta chains from one sample sequenced in a study of blood T cell repertoires in COVID-19 (dated by TCRdb to about 2020). Library preparation used the immunoSEQ multiplex PCR assay. The table was pulled from immuneACCESS by TCRdb, which kept in-frame rearrangements only. Such tables lose some clones; where checked, under half of the loss comes from unresolved V genes, and the rest has no known cause. This sample is represented by about 120,000 clones; around three quarters of them were singletons. Of the sample, approximately 4.2% is held by the ten largest clones. The specimen sequenced was peripheral blood. The receptor set was obtained from a woman of 80 years or more with acute or convalescent COVID-19.

This clone was detected a few times. The chain has TRBV3-1 (or the pseudogene TRBV3-2) and TRBJ2-2, with 14 bases lining up with TRBD2. Germline loops: CDR1 LGHDT, CDR2 YNNKEL (reference sequence). V shed 1 base and J 2 bases; nucleotides not matched to a gene: 9. This CDR3 comprises 20 residues. As DNA, the CDR3 is TGTGCCAGCAGCCAAGGGTACCTTGGGACTAGCGGGGGTAACACCGGGGAGCTGTTTTTT. Amino acid sequence: CASSQGYLGTSGGNTGELFF.

J is TRBJ1-1 and V is TRBV3-1 (or the pseudogene TRBV3-2); D is possibly TRBD1 (6 bases). Germline V lookup: CDR1 LGHDT, CDR2 YNNKEL (reference sequence). Trimming pared 3 bases from V and 4 bases from J, leaving 18 bases between. This CDR3 is built from 16 residues. CDR3 loop: CASSHPKGPRGTEAFF. The CDR3 DNA reads as TGTGCCAGCAGCCACCCCAAAGGTCCCAGGGGCACTGAAGCTTTCTTT.

The chain recombines TRBV19 with TRBJ1-2; 8 bases align to TRBD1. This CDR3 is built from 17 residues. Losses at the gene ends were 4 bases for V and 4 bases for J; bases not matched to a gene: 14. Germline values: CDR1 LNHDA, CDR2 SQIVND (reference sequence). CDR3 residues: CASSKDSGTGLLYGYTF. DNA for the CDR3: TGTGCCAGTAGTAAGGACTCCGGGACAGGCTTACTCTATGGCTACACCTTC.

This clone was observed a single time. V usage is TRBV4-2 and J usage is TRBJ2-1, with 8 bases matching TRBD2. The CDR3 consists of 16 residues. The junction had 5 bases not matched to a gene; V was cut back by 4 bases and J by 0 bases. The germline V gene encodes CDR1 LGHNA and CDR2 YNFKEQ. The CDR3 loop is CASSPGGGRSYNEQFF. CDR3 sequence (DNA): TGTGCCAGCAGCCCTGGCGGGGGGCGCTCCTACAATGAGCAGTTCTTC.

J is TRBJ1-2 and V is TRBV15; TRBD1 is a possible D gene (5 bases). Germline loops: CDR1 LNHNV, CDR2 YYDKDF (reference sequence). V was clipped by 0 bases and J by 1 base, with 9 bases between them. The CDR3 covers 15 residues. DNA for the CDR3: TGTGCCACCAGCAGAGATTTTGACAGTAACTATGGCTACACCTTC. It encodes CATSRDFDSNYGYTF.

V usage is TRBV3-1 (or the pseudogene TRBV3-2) and J usage is TRBJ1-1; 8 bases fit TRBD1. Unmatched junction bases numbered 6, after V lost 0 bases and J lost 0 bases. The CDR3 has 17 residues. CDR1 and CDR2 from the germline V gene are LGHDT and YNNKEL (reference sequence). The CDR3 nucleotides read TGTGCCAGCAGCCAAGATCTGGGACAGGTTTTGAACACTGAAGCTTTCTTT. Residues: CASSQDLGQVLNTEAFF.

This clone has more than one count but fewer than ten. The V gene is TRBV5-1, the J gene TRBJ1-4; D may be TRBD1 (6 bases). Germline V lookup: CDR1 SGHRS, CDR2 YFSETQ. V was shortened by 5 bases and J by 4 bases, with 9 bases between the two germline ends. CDR3 length: 13 amino acids. CDR3 residues: CASRDSFNEKLFF. The CDR3 DNA is TGCGCCAGCAGGGACAGCTTTAATGAAAAACTGTTTTTT.